This T cell receptor beta chain was sequenced in a study of blood T cells in healthy people across ages. About the research overall: Capture by template switching was about one barcoded beta molecule per two T cells.

The CDR3 runs to 15 residues. Germline values: CDR1 SGHTA, CDR2 FQGNSA. Trimming took 5 bases from V and 7 from J; bases not matched to a gene: 9. Primers used in a second PCR of roughly 7 to 12 cycles were a sample-barcoded 5' primer and a J-beta primer mix. Each cDNA molecule received a tag from a template-switch adaptor that had 12 random nucleotides. A single record per CDR3 protein comes from TCRdb applying MiXCR to the 5' RACE reads. The table records about 1,800,000 distinct CDR3 sequences, approximately 28% of them present only once. Roughly 10 milliliters of peripheral blood were drawn from each donor. A few counts support this clonotype. Its antigen is as yet unknown. General study points: When set beside aged donors, long-lived donors presented more naive CD4+ cells and higher diversity.

V and J are TRBV7-2 and TRBJ2-1, with 9 nucleotides matching TRBD1. This TCR came from a woman under 40 in good health. The sequenced sample consisted of blood. The CDR3 coding sequence is TGTACCAGCAGCACCGGACAGGGGATTTGGAATGAGCAGTTCTTC. It encodes CTSSTGQGIWNEQFF.